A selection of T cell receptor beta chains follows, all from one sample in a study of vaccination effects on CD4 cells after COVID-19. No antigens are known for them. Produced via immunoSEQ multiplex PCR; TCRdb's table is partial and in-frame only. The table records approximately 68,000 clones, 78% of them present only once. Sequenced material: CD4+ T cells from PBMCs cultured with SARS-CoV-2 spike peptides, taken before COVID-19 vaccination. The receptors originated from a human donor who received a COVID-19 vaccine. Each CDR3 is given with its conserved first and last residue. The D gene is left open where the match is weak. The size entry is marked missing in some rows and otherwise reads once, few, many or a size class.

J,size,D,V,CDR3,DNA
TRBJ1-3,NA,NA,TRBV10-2,CASARRELGNTIYF,TGCGCCAGTGCCCGACGGGAGCTTGGAAACACCATATATTTT
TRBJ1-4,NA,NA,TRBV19,CASNGVGIHEKLFF,TGTGCCAGTAACGGGGTCGGAATCCATGAAAAACTGTTTTTT
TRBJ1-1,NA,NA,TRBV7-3,CASSSQMNTEAFF,TGTGCCAGCAGCTCACAGATGAACACTGAAGCTTTCTTT
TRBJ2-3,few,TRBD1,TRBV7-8,CASSRDRGTDTQYF,TGTGCCAGCAGCCGAGACAGGGGAACAGATACGCAGTATTTT
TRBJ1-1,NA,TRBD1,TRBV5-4,CASSRRPTGGGDTEAFF,TGTGCCAGCAGCCGAAGGCCGACAGGGGGAGGAGACACTGAAGCTTTCTTT
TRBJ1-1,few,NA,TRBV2,CASSEMTGGNTEAFF,TGTGCCAGCAGTGAAATGACGGGGGGGAACACTGAAGCTTTCTTT
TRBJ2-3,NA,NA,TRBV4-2,CASSQVQGPDTQYF,TGTGCCAGCAGCCAAGTCCAGGGGCCGGATACGCAGTATTTT
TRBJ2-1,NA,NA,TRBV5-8,CASSWGDSRGEQFF,TGTGCCAGCAGCTGGGGTGATTCTAGGGGTGAGCAGTTCTTC
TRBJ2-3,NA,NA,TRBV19,CASKGSSTDTQYF,TGTGCCAGTAAGGGTTCTAGCACAGATACGCAGTATTTT
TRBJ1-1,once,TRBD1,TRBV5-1,CASSSRTGAMNTEAFF,TGCGCCAGCAGCTCTCGGACAGGGGCGATGAACACTGAAGCTTTCTTT
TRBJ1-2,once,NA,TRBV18,CASSPSDSWEGGYTF,TGTGCCAGCTCACCAAGTGACAGCTGGGAAGGCGGCTACACCTTC
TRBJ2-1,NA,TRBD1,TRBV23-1,CASSQSTDRGRGNEQFF,TGCGCCAGCAGTCAATCGACCGACAGGGGTCGGGGCAATGAGCAGTTCTTC
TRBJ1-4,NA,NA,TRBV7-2,CASSPGPSNEKLFF,TGTGCCAGCAGTCCAGGGCCATCTAATGAAAAACTGTTTTTT
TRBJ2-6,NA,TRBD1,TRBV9,CASSGGTGVGANVLTF,TGTGCCAGCAGCGGGGGAACAGGGGTCGGGGCCAACGTCCTGACTTTC
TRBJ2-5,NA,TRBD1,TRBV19,CASSTWTGFSEETQYF,TGTGCCAGTAGTACCTGGACAGGGTTCTCGGAAGAGACCCAGTACTTC
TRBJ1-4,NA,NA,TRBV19,CASSITGTFNEKLFF,TGTGCCAGTAGTATAACCGGGACCTTTAATGAAAAACTGTTTTTT
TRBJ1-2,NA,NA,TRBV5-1,CASSLYQGKSYGYTF,TGCGCCAGCAGCTTGTATCAGGGAAAATCCTATGGCTACACCTTC
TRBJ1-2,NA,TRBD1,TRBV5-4,CASSSGGRYGYTF,TGTGCCAGCAGCTCAGGGGGTCGCTATGGCTACACCTTC
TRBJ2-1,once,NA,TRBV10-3,CAISASSYNEQFF,TGTGCCATCAGTGCCAGCTCCTACAATGAGCAGTTCTTC
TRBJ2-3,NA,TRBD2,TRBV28,CASSGGRGVTDTQYF,TGTGCCAGCAGTGGGGGGAGGGGAGTTACAGATACGCAGTATTTT
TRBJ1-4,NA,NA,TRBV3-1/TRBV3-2,CASSPFGPATNEKLFF,TGTGCCAGCAGCCCTTTCGGCCCTGCAACTAATGAAAAACTGTTTTTT
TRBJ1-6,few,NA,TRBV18,CASSPGIGGYNSPLHF,TGTGCCAGCTCACCCGGGATCGGGGGATATAATTCACCCCTCCACTTT
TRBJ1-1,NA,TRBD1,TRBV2,CASSEVGGDGSEAFF,TGTGCCAGCAGTGAGGTAGGGGGCGACGGGAGTGAAGCTTTCTTT
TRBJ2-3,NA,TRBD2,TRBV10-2,CASRRGGGTDTQYF,TGCGCCAGCAGGCGGGGGGGAGGCACAGATACGCAGTATTTT
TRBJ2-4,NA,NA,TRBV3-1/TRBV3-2,CASSQGTTLAKNIQYF,TGTGCCAGCAGCCAAGGGACCACCCTAGCCAAAAACATTCAGTACTTC
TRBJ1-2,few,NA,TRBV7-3,CASSLDGNYGYTF,TGTGCCAGCAGCTTAGATGGGAACTATGGCTACACCTTC
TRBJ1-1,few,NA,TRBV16,CASSPQRTEAFF,TGTGCCAGCAGCCCCCAGAGGACTGAAGCTTTCTTT
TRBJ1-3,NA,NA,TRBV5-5,CASSLLGGLLNTIYF,TGTGCCAGCAGCTTGCTCGGCGGGCTCTTAAACACCATATATTTT
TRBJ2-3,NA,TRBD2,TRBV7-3,CASSLKIAGGFTDTQYF,TGTGCCAGCAGCTTAAAGATAGCGGGGGGGTTTACAGATACGCAGTATTTT
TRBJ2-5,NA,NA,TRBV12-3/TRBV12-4,CASSLFPQETQYF,TGTGCCAGCAGTTTATTCCCCCAAGAGACCCAGTACTTC
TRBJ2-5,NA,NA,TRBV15,CAISQGYQETQYF,TGTGCCATCAGCCAGGGGTACCAGGAGACCCAGTACTTC
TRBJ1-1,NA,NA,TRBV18,CASSPGQNTEAFF,TGTGCCAGCTCACCAGGACAGAACACTGAAGCTTTCTTT